These 18 T cell receptor beta chains came from one sample sequenced in a study of technical replicates of blood from several donors. The table came from immunoSEQ multiplex PCR; TCRdb's copy has only in-frame clones and leaves some out. The sample holds 55,000 to 75,000 clones; over 80% are singletons and the top ten take about 0.43%. What was sequenced was T cells isolated from PBMCs. The receptors stem from a human donor in good health.

The gene calls are TRBV5-1 and TRBJ2-1, with TRBD2 as a possible D gene (6 bases). Looked up from germline, CDR1 is SGHRS and CDR2 is YFSETQ. This CDR3 is built from 17 residues. V lost 1 base and J lost 3, with 17 bases in between. The CDR3 DNA reads TGCGCCAGCAGCTTGTCCGCGGGAAATTTTGGCTACAATGAGCAGTTCTTC. Translated: CASSLSAGNFGYNEQFF.

The chain combines TRBV29-1 with TRBJ2-7, with a possible D match to TRBD2 (6 bases). Germline V CDR1 and CDR2: SQVTM, ANQGSEA. The CDR3 extends over 13 amino acids. V was pared by 5 bases and J by 0 bases, with 11 bases between. The CDR3 DNA is TGCAGCGTTCTGGCGGGGAGCTCCTACGAGCAGTACTTC. Residues: CSVLAGSSYEQYF.

This clone was found once. CDR3 loop: CASSVDGGSYNEQFF. Here the CDR3 DNA reads TGTGCCAGCAGCGTAGACGGCGGGAGTTACAATGAGCAGTTCTTC. This chain joins TRBV9 and TRBJ2-1, with 7 bases that match TRBD2. The J segment lost 4 bases and the V segment lost 0 bases, leaving 4 bases of the junction unmatched. Per the germline V gene, CDR1 is SGDLS and CDR2 is YYNGEE. The CDR3 spans 15 residues.

The chain recombines TRBV18 with TRBJ1-2; D remains unclear. The V end was cut by 1 base, the J end by 4 bases, with 10 bases between. This CDR3 spans 14 amino acids. Germline V gives CDR1 KGHSH, CDR2 LQKENI. Here the CDR3 DNA reads TGTGCCAGCTCACCACAGGATGCGGCCTATGGCTACACCTTC. Translation: CASSPQDAAYGYTF.

The CDR3 sequence is CASSLNGRGQETQYF. In nucleotides, the CDR3 is TGTGCCAGCAGCTTAAATGGTAGGGGCCAAGAGACCCAGTACTTC. V is TRBV7-2 and J is TRBJ2-5; tentatively, D is TRBD1 (5 bases). V lost 2 bases, J lost 1 base, and 11 bases lay in between. This CDR3 is 15 amino acids long. CDR1 and CDR2 (germline): SGHTA, FQGNSA.

To note about this clone: The missing conserved phenylalanine or tryptophan at the end of this CDR3 makes a read error likely. The DNA is omitted, as the CDR3 cannot be located on it reliably, and the CDR3 follows TCRdb's listing. This sequence joins TRBV4-3 and TRBJ1-5. The CDR3 is 9 amino acids long, termini counted. Germline V lookup: CDR1 LGHNA, CDR2 YSLEER. CDR3 sequence: CASSPGGSL.

CDR3 sequence: CASSNTGTGSGEQFF. CDR3 DNA sequence: TGTGCCAGCAGCAACACCGGGACAGGGTCCGGTGAGCAGTTCTTC. The rearrangement joins TRBV11-2 to TRBJ2-1, with 9 bases that match TRBD1. The trim removed 5 bases at V and 9 bases at J, leaving 11 bases unmatched. Per germline, CDR1 SGHAT and CDR2 FQNNGV. CDR3 length: 15 amino acids.

V gene TRBV6-5 combines with J gene TRBJ1-2; tentatively, D is TRBD1 (6 bases). Trimming took 9 bases from V and 0 from J, leaving 14 bases between them. Germline V gene data show CDR1 as MNHEY and CDR2 as SVGAGI. CDR3 size: 14 residues. CDR3 region: CASATGTSNYGYTF. The CDR3 coding sequence is TGTGCCAGTGCGACAGGAACTTCTAACTATGGCTACACCTTC.

The rearrangement uses TRBV2 and TRBJ2-3, with D unresolved. Germline loops: CDR1 SNHLY, CDR2 FYNNEI. The CDR3 is 15 amino acids. The V gene lost 0 bases and the J gene lost 0 bases, with 7 bases spanning the gap. The CDR3: CASSEALSSTDTQYF. In nucleotides, the CDR3 is TGTGCCAGCAGTGAAGCGCTCAGTAGCACAGATACGCAGTATTTT.

The rearrangement uses TRBV4-2 and TRBJ2-7; 7 bases are shared with TRBD1. J lost 3 bases, V lost 2 bases, and 7 bases had no gene match. Germline V gene data show CDR1 as LGHNA and CDR2 as YNFKEQ. CDR3 length: 15 residues. The CDR3 nucleotides are TGTGCCAGCAGCCAACAACCGGGACAGTACTACGAGCAGTACTTC. Translation: CASSQQPGQYYEQYF.

This clone is a singleton in its sample. This chain links TRBV11-2 with TRBJ1-1; 8 nucleotides match TRBD1. V was clipped by 1 base and J by 3 bases; unmatched bases: 7. This CDR3 is built from 16 residues. The germline CDR1 and CDR2 sequences are SGHAT and FQNNGV. Written as DNA, the CDR3 is TGTGCCAGCAGCTTAGTTTTAGTACAGGGGGACACTGAAGCTTTCTTT. This translates into CASSLVLVQGDTEAFF.

This clone is a singleton in its sample. The chain is built from TRBV4-3 and TRBJ2-6, with a weak D call TRBD2 (5 bases). V lost 4 bases and J 0 bases, leaving 19 bases between the germline ends. The CDR3 extends over 19 amino acids. Germline loops: CDR1 LGHNA, CDR2 YSLEER. The CDR3 loop reads CASSPGGYGSYSGANVLTF. The CDR3 coding sequence is TGCGCCAGCAGCCCCGGCGGGTATGGCAGCTACTCTGGGGCCAACGTCCTGACTTTC.

The rearrangement links TRBV7-9 to TRBJ2-1, with TRBD2 matching 7 bases. J gave up 4 bases and V 5 bases, and 11 bases lay outside the gene matches. CDR1 is SEHNR and CDR2 is FQNEAQ in the germline V gene (reference sequence). The CDR3 runs to 16 residues. CDR3 residues: CASSRRTRTGYNEQFF. CDR3 nucleotide sequence: TGTGCCAGCAGCCGCCGGACTAGAACGGGGTACAATGAGCAGTTCTTC. Looking up the rest from reference TRBV7-9 and TRBJ2-1 gives the full variable domain: DTGVSQNPRHKITKRGQNVTFRCDPISEHNRLYWYRQTLGQGPEFLTYFQNEAQLEKSRLLSDRFSAERPKGSFSTLEIQRTEQGDSAMYLCASSRRTRTGYNEQFFGPGTRLTVL.

The gene calls are TRBV6-7 and TRBJ1-2, with no clear D. TRBV6-7 is noted as an ORF with a role that remains uncertain. The CDR3 is 14 amino acids. Trimming left V 3 bases short and J 2 bases short, with 10 bases between. The CDR3 loop is CASSYSLINYGYTF. The CDR3 coding sequence is TGTGCCAGCAGTTATTCCCTTATAAACTATGGCTACACCTTC.

This rearrangement joins TRBV28 to TRBJ2-7; 8 bases line up with TRBD2. Germline CDR1 and CDR2: MDHEN and SYDVKM. CDR3 size: 15 residues. Trimming took 2 bases from V and 5 from J; bases not matched to a gene: 8. The CDR3 DNA reads as TGTGCCAGCAGTTTAATCGGGACTAGGAGTGACGAGCAGTACTTC. Its translation: CASSLIGTRSDEQYF.

The chain links TRBV6-1 to TRBJ2-7; D uncertain. Germline V gives CDR1 MNHNS, CDR2 SASEGT. Trimming cost V 2 bases and J 3 bases, with 8 bases left between them. The CDR3 covers 13 residues. Here the CDR3 DNA reads TGTGCCAGCAGTGAAAGCCCATACTACGAGCAGTACTTC. Its protein product is CASSESPYYEQYF.

The rearrangement uses TRBV27 and TRBJ2-5, with 11 bases fitting TRBD2. With V trimmed by 2 bases and J by 1 base, 12 bases remained unmatched. From germline, CDR1 is MNHEY and CDR2 SMNVEV (reference sequence). CDR3 size: 19 residues. The CDR3 DNA sequence: TGTGCCAGCAGTTTAACACTAGCGGGAGTAATTTTAGGCCAAGAGACCCAGTACTTC. Encoded protein: CASSLTLAGVILGQETQYF.

Only one count was recorded for this clone. The chain uses TRBV5-1 and TRBJ2-7, with 8 nucleotides matching TRBD1. CDR3 length: 15 amino acids. V gave up 2 bases and J gave up 4 bases; unmatched junction bases: 8. Germline V CDR1 and CDR2: SGHRS, YFSETQ. CDR3 sequence reads: CASSLTQGARYEQYF. CDR3 in DNA: TGCGCCAGCAGCTTAACCCAGGGGGCGCGTTACGAGCAGTACTTC.